This T cell receptor beta chain came from a study of OX40 agonist ivuxolimab in advanced cancers. Across the study: Aged roughly 23 to 85 with a mean of about 60 years, they were approximately 80% male. Prior therapy, whether anti-PD-1, anti-PD-L1 or anti-CTLA-4, was allowed, and 40% had some.

Repertoires were generated with immunoSEQ multiplex PCR, while TCRdb's copy carries only in-frame clones and drops some. The sample carries over 25,000 clones, about 73% recorded once. The CDR3 has 11 residues. Germline V gene data show CDR1 as MNHNS and CDR2 as SASEGT. The count of this clone is one. Its antigen is unknown. At one of its ends the junction is not consistent with the germline gene, which may arise from a read error. Notes on the study in general: Within 6 weeks, CD4+ and CD8+ blood T cells expanded clonally at 0.1 to 3.0 mg/kg. Specificity for antigen went undetermined in the expanded peripheral T cells.

The J gene is TRBJ2-3, the V gene TRBV6-1; D unclear. The sequence was collected from an adult with an advanced solid tumor such as melanoma, head and neck, liver or kidney cancer. Source: CD4+ or CD8+ T cells sorted from blood, taken in a trial of the OX40 agonist ivuxolimab. The CDR3 sequence: CASSDTNTQYF. The CDR3 nucleotides are TGTGCCAGCAGTGACACAAATACGCAGTATTTT.